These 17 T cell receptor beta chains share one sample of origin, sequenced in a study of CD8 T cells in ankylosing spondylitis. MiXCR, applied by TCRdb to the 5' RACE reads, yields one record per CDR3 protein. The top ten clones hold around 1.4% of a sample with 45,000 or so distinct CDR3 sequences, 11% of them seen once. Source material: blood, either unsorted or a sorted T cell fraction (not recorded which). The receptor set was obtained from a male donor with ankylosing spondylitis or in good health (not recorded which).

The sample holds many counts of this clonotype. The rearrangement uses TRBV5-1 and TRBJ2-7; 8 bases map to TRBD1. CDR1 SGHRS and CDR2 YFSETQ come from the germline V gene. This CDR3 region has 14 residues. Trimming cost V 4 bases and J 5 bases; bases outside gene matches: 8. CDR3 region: CASSPRDRWNEQYF. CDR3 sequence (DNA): TGCGCCAGCAGCCCACGGGACAGGTGGAACGAGCAGTACTTC.

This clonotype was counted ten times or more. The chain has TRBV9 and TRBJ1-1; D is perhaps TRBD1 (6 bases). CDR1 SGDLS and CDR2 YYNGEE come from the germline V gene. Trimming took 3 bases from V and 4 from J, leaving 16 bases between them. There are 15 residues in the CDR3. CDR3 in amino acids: CASSETPGARTEAFF. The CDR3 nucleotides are TGTGCCAGCAGCGAGACCCCGGGGGCTCGCACTGAAGCTTTCTTT.

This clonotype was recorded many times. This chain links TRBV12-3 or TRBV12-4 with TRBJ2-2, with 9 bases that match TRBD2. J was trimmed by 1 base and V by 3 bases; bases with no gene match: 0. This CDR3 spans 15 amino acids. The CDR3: CASSFSGGNTGELFF. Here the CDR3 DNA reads TGTGCCAGCAGTTTTAGCGGGGGGAACACCGGGGAGCTGTTTTTT.

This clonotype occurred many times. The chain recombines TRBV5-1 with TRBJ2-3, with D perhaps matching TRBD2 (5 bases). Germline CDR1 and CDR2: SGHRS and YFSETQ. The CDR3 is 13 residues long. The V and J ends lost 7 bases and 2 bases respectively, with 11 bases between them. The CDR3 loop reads CASWETNTDTQYF. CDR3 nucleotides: TGCGCCAGCTGGGAGACTAACACAGATACGCAGTATTTT.

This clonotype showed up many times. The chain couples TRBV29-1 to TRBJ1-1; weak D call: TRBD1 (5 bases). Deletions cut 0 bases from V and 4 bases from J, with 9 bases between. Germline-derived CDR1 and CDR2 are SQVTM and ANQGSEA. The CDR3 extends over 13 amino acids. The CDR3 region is CSVEEGGGTEAFF. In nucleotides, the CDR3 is TGCAGCGTTGAAGAGGGGGGAGGCACTGAAGCTTTCTTT.

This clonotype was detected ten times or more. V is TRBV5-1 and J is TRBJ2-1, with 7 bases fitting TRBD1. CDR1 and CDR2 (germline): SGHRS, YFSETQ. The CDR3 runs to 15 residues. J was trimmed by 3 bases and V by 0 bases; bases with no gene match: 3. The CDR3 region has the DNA TGCGCCAGCAGCTTGGGGGACAGTCACTACAATGAGCAGTTCTTC. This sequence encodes CASSLGDSHYNEQFF.

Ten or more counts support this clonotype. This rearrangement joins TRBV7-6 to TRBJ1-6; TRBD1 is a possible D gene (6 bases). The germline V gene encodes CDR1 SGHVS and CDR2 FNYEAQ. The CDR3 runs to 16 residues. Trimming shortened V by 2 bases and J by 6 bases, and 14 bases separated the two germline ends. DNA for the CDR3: TGTGCCAGCAGCTTACTAGGTCGGGGGGCTAATTCACCCCTCCACTTT. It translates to CASSLLGRGANSPLHF.

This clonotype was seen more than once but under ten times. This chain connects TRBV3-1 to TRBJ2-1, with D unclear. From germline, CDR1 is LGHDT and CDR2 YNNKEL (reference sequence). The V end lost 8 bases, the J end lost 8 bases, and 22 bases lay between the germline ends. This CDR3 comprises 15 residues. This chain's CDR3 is CASGNSGETWDEQFF. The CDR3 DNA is TGTGCCAGCGGAAATTCAGGCGAAACGTGGGATGAGCAGTTCTTC.

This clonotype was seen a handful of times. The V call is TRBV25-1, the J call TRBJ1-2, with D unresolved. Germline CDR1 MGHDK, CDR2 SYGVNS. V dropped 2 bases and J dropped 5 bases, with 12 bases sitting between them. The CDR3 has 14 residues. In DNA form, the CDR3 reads TGTGCCAGCAGTGAAGAAAGGCTGACGTATGGCTACACCTTC. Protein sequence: CASSEERLTYGYTF.

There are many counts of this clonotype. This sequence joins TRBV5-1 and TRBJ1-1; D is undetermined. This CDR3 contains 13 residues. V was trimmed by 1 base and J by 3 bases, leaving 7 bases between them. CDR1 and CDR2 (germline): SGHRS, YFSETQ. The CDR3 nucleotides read TGCGCCAGCAGCTTGACGAGGGACACTGAAGCTTTCTTT. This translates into CASSLTRDTEAFF.

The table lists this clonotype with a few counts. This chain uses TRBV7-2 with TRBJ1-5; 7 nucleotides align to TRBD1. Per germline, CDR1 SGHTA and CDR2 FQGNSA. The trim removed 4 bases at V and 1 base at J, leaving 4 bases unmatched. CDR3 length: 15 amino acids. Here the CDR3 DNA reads TGTGCCAGCAGCTCCGACAGGGCCAGCAATCAGCCCCAGCATTTT. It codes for CASSSDRASNQPQHF.

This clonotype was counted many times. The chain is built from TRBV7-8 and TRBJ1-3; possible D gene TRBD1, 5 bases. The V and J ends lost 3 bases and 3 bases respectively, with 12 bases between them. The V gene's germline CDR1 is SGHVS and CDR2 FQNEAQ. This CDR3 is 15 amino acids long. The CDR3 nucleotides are TGTGCCAGCAGCTTCCACAAGGGACGTGGAAACACCATATATTTT. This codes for CASSFHKGRGNTIYF.

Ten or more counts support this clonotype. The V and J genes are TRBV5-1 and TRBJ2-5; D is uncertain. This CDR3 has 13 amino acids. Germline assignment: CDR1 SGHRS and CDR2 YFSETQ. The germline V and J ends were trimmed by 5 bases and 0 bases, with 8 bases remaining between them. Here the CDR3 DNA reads TGCGCCAGCAGGGGTCAGGACCAAGAGACCCAGTACTTC. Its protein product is CASRGQDQETQYF.

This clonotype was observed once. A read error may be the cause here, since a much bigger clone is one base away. The CDR3 region is CASTQALNYDYTF. CDR3 in DNA: TGTGCCAGCACCCAAGCCTTAAACTATGACTACACCTTC. The chain couples TRBV3-1 to TRBJ1-2; D not resolved. CDR1 and CDR2 from the germline V gene are LGHDT and YNNKEL (reference sequence). The CDR3 totals 13 residues.

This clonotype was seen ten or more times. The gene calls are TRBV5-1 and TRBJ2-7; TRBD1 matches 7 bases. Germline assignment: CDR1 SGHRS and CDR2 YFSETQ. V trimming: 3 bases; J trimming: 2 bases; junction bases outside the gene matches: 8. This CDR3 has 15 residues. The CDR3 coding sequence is TGCGCCAGCAGCTCCCCGACAGGGAACGCCTACGAGCAGTACTTC. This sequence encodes CASSSPTGNAYEQYF. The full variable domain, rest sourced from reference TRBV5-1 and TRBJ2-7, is KAGVTQTPRYLIKTRGQQVTLSCSPISGHRSVSWYQQTPGQGLQFLFEYFSETQRNKGNFPGRFSGRQFSNSRSEMNVSTLELGDSALYLCASSSPTGNAYEQYFGPGTRLTVT.

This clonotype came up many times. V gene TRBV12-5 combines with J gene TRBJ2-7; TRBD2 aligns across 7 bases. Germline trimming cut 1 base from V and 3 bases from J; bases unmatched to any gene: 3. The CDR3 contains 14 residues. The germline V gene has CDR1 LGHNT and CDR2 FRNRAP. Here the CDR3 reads CASGLAGGIYEQYF. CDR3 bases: TGTGCTAGTGGTTTGGCCGGGGGGATCTACGAGCAGTACTTC.

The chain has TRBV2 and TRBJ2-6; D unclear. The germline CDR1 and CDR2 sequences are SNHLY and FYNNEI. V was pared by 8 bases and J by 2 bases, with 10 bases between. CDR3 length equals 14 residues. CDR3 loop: CASGYPAGANVLTF. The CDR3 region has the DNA TGTGCCAGCGGGTACCCAGCTGGGGCCAACGTCCTGACTTTC.